A single sample is the source of the 28 T cell receptor beta chains below, sequenced in a study of cytomegalovirus exposure and HLA in healthy donors. It was with 60 Vbeta and 13 Jbeta primers that the PCR ran. Profiling relied on immunoSEQ multiplex PCR, and the TCRdb table lists in-frame clones only, not all of them. The repertoire includes around 210,000 clones, around four fifths of them detected once, and 0.45% to 0.5% sits in the top ten. Sequencing used PBMCs. These receptor sequences come from a boy aged 5-17 years in good health and CMV-seronegative.

The chain combines TRBV11-3 with TRBJ1-2, with a tentative D call TRBD1 (5 bases). The CDR3 runs 14 residues. Germline V gene data show CDR1 as SGHNT and CDR2 as YENEEA. V lost 4 bases to trimming and J lost 7 bases, with 16 bases between them. The CDR3 is CASSSLRGTTGYTF. The CDR3 coding sequence is TGTGCCAGCAGCTCTCTCCGGGGGACGACTGGCTACACCTTC.

This sequence joins TRBV10-1 and TRBJ2-7; TRBD1 is a possible D gene (6 bases). In germline, CDR1 is WNHNN, CDR2 SYGVQD (reference sequence). Trimming took 4 bases from V and 3 from J, leaving 10 bases between them. The CDR3 consists of 13 residues. Here the CDR3 DNA reads TGCGCCAGCAGTGCAGGGGACCACTACGAGCAGTACTTC. It translates to CASSAGDHYEQYF.

The chain is built from TRBV7-2 and TRBJ1-1; D is undetermined. V was trimmed by 2 bases and J by 5 bases, leaving 15 bases between them. The CDR3 runs to 15 residues. CDR1 and CDR2 from the germline V gene are SGHTA and FQGNSA. The CDR3 loop is CASSLQTRDGTEAFF. CDR3 sequence (DNA): TGTGCCAGCAGCTTACAAACTCGGGATGGGACTGAAGCTTTCTTT.

The V and J genes are TRBV30 and TRBJ1-5; unclear D gene. The V gene lost 1 base and the J gene lost 0 bases, with 10 bases spanning the gap. The CDR3 consists of 15 residues. The germline V gene encodes CDR1 GTSNPN and CDR2 SVGIG (reference sequence). The CDR3 DNA is TGTGCCTGGAGTGGGCAGATTTATAGCAATCAGCCCCAGCATTTT. Translated: CAWSGQIYSNQPQHF.

V and J are TRBV29-1 and TRBJ2-7, with TRBD1 matching over 9 bases. Germline V gene sequence: CDR1 SQVTM, CDR2 ANQGSEA. Trimming cost V 5 bases and J 2 bases; bases outside gene matches: 7. The CDR3 extends over 14 amino acids. CDR3 coding DNA: TGCAGCGTTCCACAGGGGGCCTCAACCTACGAGCAGTACTTC. Translated, it gives CSVPQGASTYEQYF.

This chain uses TRBV19 with TRBJ2-2; tentative D call: TRBD1 (6 bases). Trimming pared 4 bases from V and 2 bases from J, leaving 11 bases between. In germline, CDR1 is LNHDA, CDR2 SQIVND (reference sequence). This CDR3 spans 15 amino acids. CDR3 nucleotide sequence: TGTGCCAGTAGTAGGGGGACATACAACACCGGGGAGCTGTTTTTT. Translated: CASSRGTYNTGELFF.

This sequence joins TRBV11-2 and TRBJ2-5, with D maybe TRBD2 (5 bases). This CDR3 spans 14 amino acids. Germline V gives CDR1 SGHAT, CDR2 FQNNGV. The ends were cut back, 2 bases at V and 1 base at J, with 8 bases in the middle. The CDR3 bases are TGTGCCAGCAGCTTACGGGGTAGCCAAGAGACCCAGTACTTC. It specifies CASSLRGSQETQYF. Based on the CDR3 plus reference TRBV11-2 and TRBJ2-5, the full variable domain is EAGVAQSPRYKIIEKRQSVAFWCNPISGHATLYWYQQILGQGPKLLIQFQNNGVVDDSQLPKDRFSAERLKGVDSTLKIQPAKLEDSAVYLCASSLRGSQETQYFGPGTRLLVL.

DNA of the CDR3: TGTGCCAGCAGCCCAAGAGCGGGAGTAGCGTACAATGAGCAGTTCTTC. Translation: CASSPRAGVAYNEQFF. The rearrangement links TRBV7-9 to TRBJ2-1; 8 nucleotides align to TRBD2. Germline trimming cut 5 bases from V and 4 bases from J; bases unmatched to any gene: 10. Germline CDR1 SEHNR, CDR2 FQNEAQ (reference sequence). The CDR3 is made up of 16 amino acids.

In the case of this clone: A junction boundary mismatches the germline segment, possibly from a read error. This specimen includes other DNA sequences encoding the same CDR3. The chain couples TRBV19 to TRBJ2-1, with 9 positions matching TRBD1. This CDR3 is 13 amino acids long. The germline V gene encodes CDR1 LNHDA and CDR2 SQIVND (reference sequence). CDR3 DNA: TGCGCCAGTAGCCGGGACAGGGATCGGGAGCAGTTCTTC. Encoded protein: CASSRDRDREQFF.

In its sample, this clone was seen a few times. The genes are TRBV9 and TRBJ2-5; perhaps TRBD2 as D (5 bases). The CDR3 is 13 residues long. From germline, CDR1 is SGDLS and CDR2 YYNGEE. With 2 bases removed from V and 2 bases from J, the gap between germline ends came to 7 bases. CDR3 coding DNA: TGTGCCAGCAGCGTTGCGGGTCAAGAGACCCAGTACTTC. Its protein product is CASSVAGQETQYF. Filled out from reference TRBV9 and TRBJ2-5, the complete variable domain reads DSGVTQTPKHLITATGQRVTLRCSPRSGDLSVYWYQQSLDQGLQFLIQYYNGEERAKGNILERFSAQQFPDLHSELNLSSLELGDSALYFCASSVAGQETQYFGPGTRLLVL.

This clone was observed once. The chain couples TRBV6-5 to TRBJ2-7, with 8 positions matching TRBD2. Per the germline V gene, CDR1 is MNHEY and CDR2 is SVGAGI. This CDR3 has 16 residues. V lost 2 bases, J lost 2 bases, and 8 bases stayed unmatched. CDR3 amino acids: CASSYLLAGNAYEQYF. CDR3 bases: TGTGCCAGCAGTTACCTCCTAGCGGGCAATGCCTACGAGCAGTACTTC.

The V call is TRBV5-1, the J call TRBJ2-1; no clear D. The CDR3 is 16 residues long. Trimming shortened V by 0 bases and J by 6 bases, and 16 bases separated the two germline ends. Per germline, CDR1 SGHRS and CDR2 YFSETQ. CDR3 nucleotides: TGCGCCAGCAGCTTGGATCCCCGTTACGGGTTCAATGAGCAGTTCTTC. This encodes CASSLDPRYGFNEQFF.

The chain carries TRBV27 and TRBJ1-6, with D tentatively TRBD1 (6 bases). The CDR3 consists of 13 residues. Trimming removed 6 bases at V and 9 bases at J, with 12 bases between. From germline, CDR1 is MNHEY and CDR2 SMNVEV (reference sequence). CDR3 sequence: CASRTKDSSPLHF. CDR3 nucleotide sequence: TGTGCCAGCAGGACAAAGGACAGTTCACCCCTCCACTTT.

V is TRBV7-8 and J is TRBJ2-2; maybe TRBD1 (5 bases). CDR3 length: 15 residues. V lost 5 bases to trimming and J lost 4 bases, with 14 bases between them. The germline V gene encodes CDR1 SGHVS and CDR2 FQNEAQ. The CDR3, as DNA: TGTGCCAGCAGCCCCGACAGTCGCCGCACCGGGGAGCTGTTTTTT. Translation gives CASSPDSRRTGELFF. The full variable domain, completed using reference TRBV7-8 and TRBJ2-2, is GAGVSQSPRYKVAKRGQDVALRCDPISGHVSLFWYQQALGQGPEFLTYFQNEAQLDKSGLPSDRFFAERPEGSVSTLKIQRTQQEDSAVYLCASSPDSRRTGELFFGEGSRLTVL.

V usage is TRBV5-1 and J usage is TRBJ1-5; the D is unclear. This CDR3 spans 14 amino acids. CDR1 and CDR2 from the germline V gene are SGHRS and YFSETQ. V lost 1 base to trimming and J lost 4 bases, with 9 bases between them. CDR3 in DNA: TGCGCCAGCAGCTTGTTGGGCCTTAATCAGCCCCAGCATTTT. Translated: CASSLLGLNQPQHF.

The V call is TRBV6-6, the J call TRBJ1-5; D not resolved. The CDR3 covers 13 residues. Germline-derived CDR1 and CDR2 are MNHNY and SVGAGI (reference sequence). V shed 6 bases and J shed 5 bases, with 11 bases lying between them. The chain's CDR3 is CASRVLSDQPQHF. In DNA, the CDR3 is TGTGCCAGCAGAGTCTTGTCGGATCAGCCCCAGCATTTT.

The V call is TRBV11-2, the J call TRBJ2-1; 7 bases are a match to TRBD2. The CDR3 length is 15 residues. Germline values: CDR1 SGHAT, CDR2 FQNNGV. Unmatched junction bases numbered 7, after V lost 5 bases and J lost 3 bases. The CDR3 loop is CASSRLSGNYNEQFF. The DNA of the CDR3 is TGTGCCAGCAGCCGACTAAGCGGGAACTACAATGAGCAGTTCTTC.

The count of this clone is one. This sequence joins TRBV29-1 and TRBJ1-2, with D tentatively TRBD1 (6 bases). Trimming took 3 bases from V and 2 from J, leaving 13 bases between them. Germline CDR1 is SQVTM and CDR2 is ANQGSEA. This CDR3 comprises 14 residues. The CDR3 DNA follows: TGCAGCGTTGAGGGAGACAGGACGAACTATGGCTACACCTTC. Protein product: CSVEGDRTNYGYTF.

In regard to this clone: A junction boundary mismatches the germline segment, possibly from a read error. The CDR3 protein is CASTEGGESSRHF. CDR3 nucleotide sequence: TGTGCCAGCACCGAAGGGGGGGAATCGTCGAGACACTTC. The rearrangement uses TRBV6-1 and TRBJ1-2, with D perhaps matching TRBD1 (6 bases). CDR1 MNHNS and CDR2 SASEGT come from the germline V gene. The CDR3 sequence is 13 residues long.

V is TRBV7-2 and J is TRBJ2-3; TRBD2 aligns across 10 bases. Trimming took 4 bases from V and 8 from J; bases not matched to a gene: 12. Germline CDR1 reads SGHTA; CDR2 reads FQGNSA. The length of the CDR3 is 16 residues. The CDR3 here is CASSWLPAGGQGTQYF. The CDR3 DNA reads as TGTGCCAGCAGCTGGTTGCCAGCGGGGGGGCAGGGTACGCAGTATTTT.

The CDR3 DNA sequence: TGTGCCAGCAGCCGGGACAGGTATACGAGGCAGTACTTC. This gives the protein CASSRDRYTRQYF. The genes are TRBV13 and TRBJ2-7; TRBD1 agrees at 8 bases. J lost 9 bases, V lost 5 bases, and 9 bases had no gene match. CDR1 is PRHDT and CDR2 is FYEKMQ in the germline V gene (reference sequence). The CDR3 loop spans 13 amino acids.

This clone has more than one count but fewer than ten. This rearrangement joins TRBV30 to TRBJ1-1; 9 nucleotides match TRBD1. The CDR3 is 13 amino acids. Germline-derived CDR1 and CDR2 are GTSNPN and SVGIG (reference sequence). With 2 bases clipped from V and 5 bases from J, the junction kept 3 bases outside the gene matches. CDR3 nucleotides: TGTGCCTGGAGTCGACAGGGGGGAACTGAAGCTTTCTTT. Its translation: CAWSRQGGTEAFF.

The V call is TRBV27, the J call TRBJ1-1; tentatively, D is TRBD1 (5 bases). V was shortened by 5 bases and J by 1 base, with 14 bases between the two germline ends. Germline V CDR1 and CDR2: MNHEY, SMNVEV (reference sequence). The CDR3 consists of 15 residues. CDR3 nucleotide sequence: TGTGCCAGCAGTGATCCGGGACTGAAGAACACTGAAGCTTTCTTT. The encoded protein is CASSDPGLKNTEAFF.

V gene TRBV7-6 combines with J gene TRBJ1-1; the D is unclear. The germline V gene has CDR1 SGHVS and CDR2 FNYEAQ. This CDR3 spans 15 amino acids. Trimming stripped 0 bases from V and 1 base from J, with 9 bases between. The CDR3 loop is CASSLAGRANTEAFF. The CDR3 coding sequence is TGTGCCAGCAGCTTAGCAGGGCGGGCGAACACTGAAGCTTTCTTT.

The chain joins TRBV27 to TRBJ2-5; 9 nucleotides align to TRBD2. The CDR3 covers 16 residues. The J segment lost 1 base and the V segment lost 5 bases, leaving 8 bases of the junction unmatched. Germline CDR1 is MNHEY and CDR2 is SMNVEV (reference sequence). CDR3 region: CASSLRAGGLQETQYF. The CDR3 DNA is TGTGCCAGCAGTCTACGGGCGGGGGGGCTCCAAGAGACCCAGTACTTC.

The chain uses TRBV11-3 and TRBJ1-1; 7 bases are a match to TRBD1. The CDR3 loop spans 14 amino acids. CDR1 and CDR2 (germline): SGHNT, YENEEA. V shed 5 bases and J 3 bases; nucleotides not matched to a gene: 6. The CDR3 is CASSATGPHTEAFF. The CDR3 DNA is TGTGCCAGCAGCGCGACAGGGCCCCACACTGAAGCTTTCTTT.

On this clone itself: Other DNA sequences in the sample encode the same CDR3. This chain uses TRBV5-1 with TRBJ2-5; 7 nucleotides align to TRBD1. Losses at the gene ends were 0 bases for V and 5 bases for J; bases not matched to a gene: 1. Germline V gene sequence: CDR1 SGHRS, CDR2 YFSETQ. CDR3 length equals 13 residues. This CDR3 is CASSLVGQETQYF. The CDR3 region has the DNA TGCGCCAGCAGCTTGGTGGGACAGGAGACCCAGTACTTC.

This clone has more than one count but fewer than ten. The V call is TRBV5-1, the J call TRBJ1-1, with D possibly matching TRBD1 (5 bases). Germline V gene sequence: CDR1 SGHRS, CDR2 YFSETQ. V shed 2 bases and J shed 7 bases, with 9 bases lying between them. The CDR3 has 12 amino acids. The CDR3 spells CASSLMQGEAFF. The CDR3 DNA reads TGCGCCAGCAGCTTAATGCAGGGTGAAGCTTTCTTT.